These T cell receptor beta chains were read from a single sample in a study of regulatory T cells in long-lasting Graves disease. TCRdb re-called the multiplex PCR reads with MiXCR, one entry per CDR3 protein. The profile shows around 400,000 distinct CDR3 sequences, roughly a sixth of them singletons. The starting material was peripheral blood mononuclear cells (PBMCs), obtained at new diagnosis, from a patient treated with antithyroid drugs. These receptors all stem from a female donor with Graves disease. Each CDR3 is given with its conserved first and last residue. Fields, in order: clone size, V gene, J gene, CDR3 protein. A clone size is listed for some rows: how often the clone was seen (once, few, many), or a class if it is expanded.

abundance: many
v_gene: TRBV7-2
j_gene: TRBJ1-1
CDR3aa: CASSLVTQGETEAFF

abundance: many
v_gene: TRBV3-1
j_gene: TRBJ2-5
CDR3aa: CASSQVGGGALETQYF

abundance: many
v_gene: TRBV11-2
j_gene: TRBJ2-1
CDR3aa: CASSFRPRGGRENEQFF

abundance: many
v_gene: TRBV7-3
j_gene: TRBJ2-1
CDR3aa: CASSFGTYNEQFF

abundance: many
v_gene: TRBV10-3
j_gene: TRBJ2-1
CDR3aa: CAISESKGTSGRNEQFF

abundance: many
v_gene: TRBV28
j_gene: TRBJ2-1
CDR3aa: CASSPQGARSYNEQFF

abundance: many
v_gene: TRBV20-1
j_gene: TRBJ2-7
CDR3aa: CSAPTPAGAIYEQYF

abundance: many
v_gene: TRBV3-1
j_gene: TRBJ2-3
CDR3aa: CASSQGPAGVVDTQYF

abundance: .
v_gene: TRBV28
j_gene: TRBJ2-1
CDR3aa: CASSLNTQQGSSYNEQFF

abundance: many
v_gene: TRBV7-3
j_gene: TRBJ2-1
CDR3aa: CASSQPGVHEQFF

abundance: many
v_gene: TRBV27
j_gene: TRBJ1-1
CDR3aa: CASSQGVENTEAFF

abundance: many
v_gene: TRBV12-3/TRBV12-4
j_gene: TRBJ1-4
CDR3aa: CASSSYRQRGSNEKLFF